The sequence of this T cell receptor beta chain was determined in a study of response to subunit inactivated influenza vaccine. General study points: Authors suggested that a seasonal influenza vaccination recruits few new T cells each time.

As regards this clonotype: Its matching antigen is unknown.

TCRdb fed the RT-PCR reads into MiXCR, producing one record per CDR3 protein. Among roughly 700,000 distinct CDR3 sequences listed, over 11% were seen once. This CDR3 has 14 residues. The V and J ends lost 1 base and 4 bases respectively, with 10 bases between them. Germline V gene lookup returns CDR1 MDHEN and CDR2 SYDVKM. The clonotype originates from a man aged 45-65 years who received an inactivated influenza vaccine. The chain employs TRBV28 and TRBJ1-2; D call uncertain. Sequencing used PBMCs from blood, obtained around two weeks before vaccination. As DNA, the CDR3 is TGTGCCAGCAGTTTATTGAGGTCTGGCTATGGCTACACCTTC. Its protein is CASSLLRSGYGYTF.